Below, 23 T cell receptor beta chains from the same sample are listed, as sequenced in a study of breast tumors, draining lymph nodes, adjacent tissues. The lymph nodes were axillary draining lymph nodes from breast cancer patients. Using its own MiXCR run on the multiplex PCR reads, TCRdb lists one record per CDR3 protein. The table records roughly 100,000 distinct CDR3 sequences, approximately 28% of them present only once. Material for sequencing was axillary lymph node tissue. These receptor sequences come from a female donor with breast cancer. Some clones in this sample may be carry-over from other donors' samples.

The chain has TRBV24-1 and TRBJ1-6; maybe TRBD1 (5 bases). The V gene lost 5 bases and the J gene lost 15 bases, with 13 bases spanning the gap. The CDR3 runs to 12 residues. Per germline, CDR1 KGHDR and CDR2 SFDVKD. The DNA of the CDR3 is TGTGCCACCAGTGGCGACAGAGACTACCTCCACTTT. It codes for CATSGDRDYLHF.

This clonotype has a count of ten or more. The chain couples TRBV20-1 to TRBJ2-1; 7 bases match TRBD1. V lost 2 bases, J lost 0 bases, and 7 bases stayed unmatched. The CDR3 has 16 residues. Germline assignment: CDR1 DFQATT and CDR2 SNEGSKA (reference sequence). DNA for the CDR3: TGCAGTGCTAGATCCCGGGACAGTTCCTCCTACAATGAGCAGTTCTTC. Its protein is CSARSRDSSSYNEQFF.

The genes are TRBV6-5 and TRBJ2-7; D unclear. This CDR3 has 13 residues. Trimming shortened V by 5 bases and J by 5 bases, and 13 bases separated the two germline ends. From germline, CDR1 is MNHEY and CDR2 SVGAGI. CDR3 nucleotide sequence: TGTGCCAGCAGTCTGGTAGGGAACGACGAGCAGTACTTC. It encodes CASSLVGNDEQYF.

There are many counts of this clonotype. This chain uses TRBV3-1 with TRBJ2-7; the D is unclear. The CDR3 covers 15 residues. Germline CDR1 LGHDT, CDR2 YNNKEL (reference sequence). Trimming took off 1 base at V and 3 bases at J, with 13 bases between the two ends. CDR3 in amino acids: CASSQAWQPDYEQYF. The DNA of the CDR3 is TGTGCCAGCAGCCAAGCTTGGCAACCTGACTACGAGCAGTACTTC.

This clonotype was recorded at least ten times. V and J are TRBV2 and TRBJ2-1; 9 bases are a match to TRBD2. The CDR3 has 15 amino acids. The V gene's germline CDR1 is SNHLY and CDR2 FYNNEI. J was trimmed by 3 bases and V by 5 bases; bases with no gene match: 5. CDR3 in DNA: TGTGCCAGCAGTCCCAGCGGGGGGCACTACAATGAGCAGTTCTTC. Residues: CASSPSGGHYNEQFF.

This clonotype was recorded at least ten times. This rearrangement joins TRBV7-2 to TRBJ1-1, with D maybe TRBD1 (6 bases). With 5 bases removed from V and 2 bases from J, the gap between germline ends came to 12 bases. This CDR3 contains 14 residues. Germline V lookup: CDR1 SGHTA, CDR2 FQGNSA. The CDR3 DNA follows: TGTGCCAGCAGCCCGAGACAGGTTAACACTGAAGCTTTCTTT. Translation: CASSPRQVNTEAFF.

This clonotype was counted many times. V gene TRBV27 combines with J gene TRBJ2-5; perhaps TRBD2 as D (6 bases). The CDR3 consists of 14 residues. The germline V and J ends were trimmed by 4 bases and 3 bases, with 12 bases remaining between them. CDR1 MNHEY and CDR2 SMNVEV come from the germline V gene (reference sequence). CDR3: CASSWLARKETQYF. As DNA, the CDR3 is TGTGCCAGCAGTTGGCTAGCGAGGAAAGAGACCCAGTACTTC.

This clonotype was seen many times. The rearrangement links TRBV29-1 to TRBJ1-3; weak D call: TRBD1 (5 bases). Germline V gene sequence: CDR1 SQVTM, CDR2 ANQGSEA. Trimming removed 6 bases from V and 7 bases from J, with 10 bases in between. This CDR3 is 11 amino acids long. In nucleotides, the CDR3 is TGCAGCGTGCCTGGGGGGAACACCATATATTTT. Translated, it gives CSVPGGNTIYF.

The CDR3 coding sequence is TGTGCCAGCCGACGGACAGGGATTAATTCACCCCTCCACTTT. It yields the protein CASRRTGINSPLHF. The rearrangement joins TRBV6-4 to TRBJ1-6, with 8 positions matching TRBD1. This CDR3 spans 14 amino acids. The germline CDR1 and CDR2 sequences are MRHNA and SNTAGT. The trim removed 8 bases at V and 6 bases at J, leaving 6 bases unmatched.

This clonotype has at least ten counts. The rearrangement joins TRBV7-2 to TRBJ2-3; D is tentatively TRBD1 or TRBD2 (5 bases each). The ends were cut back, 5 bases at V and 1 base at J, with 22 bases in the middle. The V gene's germline CDR1 is SGHTA and CDR2 FQGNSA. The CDR3 extends over 18 amino acids. CDR3 amino acids: CASSLREVWAEGTDTQYF. In DNA, the CDR3 is TGTGCCAGCAGCCTCAGGGAAGTCTGGGCGGAGGGCACAGATACGCAGTATTTT. The whole variable domain, remainder taken from reference TRBV7-2 and TRBJ2-3, is GAGVSQSPSNKVTEKGKDVELRCDPISGHTALYWYRQSLGQGLEFLIYFQGNSAPDKSGLPSDRFSAERTGGSVSTLTIQRTQQEDSAVYLCASSLREVWAEGTDTQYFGPGTRLTVL.

This clonotype occurred many times. This chain joins TRBV6-5 and TRBJ1-5; D is possibly TRBD1 (6 bases). V was shortened by 6 bases and J by 2 bases, with 14 bases between the two germline ends. This CDR3 comprises 15 residues. The germline gives CDR1 MNHEY, CDR2 SVGAGI. The chain's CDR3 is CASSLQGLRNQPQHF. As DNA, the CDR3 is TGTGCCAGCAGCTTACAGGGACTTCGCAATCAGCCCCAGCATTTT.

This clonotype was counted many times. The rearrangement links TRBV6-1 to TRBJ2-1; 15 bases map to TRBD2. Looked up from germline, CDR1 is MNHNS and CDR2 is SASEGT. The J segment lost 3 bases and the V segment lost 3 bases, leaving 6 bases of the junction unmatched. The CDR3 contains 18 residues. The DNA for the CDR3 is TGTGCCAGCAGTGACGCCGGACTAGCGGGAGGGTTCTACAATGAGCAGTTCTTC. It encodes CASSDAGLAGGFYNEQFF.

This clonotype was observed at least ten times. A read error may account for a junction end that differs from germline. This rearrangement joins TRBV6-5 to TRBJ1-2; D remains ambiguous. The CDR3 covers 13 residues. Germline-derived CDR1 and CDR2 are MNHEY and SVGAGI. The CDR3 DNA reads as TGTGCCAGCAGTCACTCGAAAACAGTTGGCTACACCTTC. It translates to CASSHSKTVGYTF.

The rearrangement joins TRBV7-9 to TRBJ1-4; the D is unclear. The CDR3 extends over 18 amino acids. Germline V lookup: CDR1 SEHNR, CDR2 FQNEAQ (reference sequence). The V end lost 1 base, the J end lost 6 bases, and 21 bases lay between the germline ends. CDR3 loop: CASSLDLAGGPGDEKLFF. The CDR3 region has the DNA TGTGCCAGCAGCTTAGATCTAGCGGGAGGGCCTGGGGATGAAAAACTGTTTTTT. Together with reference TRBV7-9 and TRBJ1-4, the CDR3 gives the full variable domain: DTGVSQNPRHKITKRGQNVTFRCDPISEHNRLYWYRQTLGQGPEFLTYFQNEAQLEKSRLLSDRFSAERPKGSFSTLEIQRTEQGDSAMYLCASSLDLAGGPGDEKLFFGSGTQLSVL.

This clonotype was detected ten times or more. The genes are TRBV14 and TRBJ1-2; TRBD1 is a possible D gene (5 bases). V was clipped by 4 bases and J by 2 bases, with 14 bases between them. In germline, CDR1 is SGHDN, CDR2 FVKESK. The CDR3 extends over 15 amino acids. The DNA of the CDR3 is TGTGCCAGCAGCCCAGACCTGGGGCGGAACTATGGCTACACCTTC. Protein sequence: CASSPDLGRNYGYTF.

This clonotype has at least ten counts. This chain links TRBV7-9 with TRBJ1-6, with 7 bases aligning to TRBD1. This CDR3 contains 17 residues. The V segment lost 4 bases and the J segment 5 bases; nucleotides outside the gene matches: 11. CDR1 SEHNR and CDR2 FQNEAQ come from the germline V gene (reference sequence). CDR3 nucleotides: TGTGCCAGCAGCTCACCGACAGGGCACCCGGATAATTCACCCCTCCACTTT. Translating gives CASSSPTGHPDNSPLHF.

This clonotype was recorded at least ten times. The chain joins TRBV6-6 to TRBJ2-7, with D hard to call. This CDR3 contains 12 residues. CDR1 is MNHNY and CDR2 is SVGAGI in the germline V gene (reference sequence). The V gene lost 5 bases and the J gene lost 3 bases, with 8 bases spanning the gap. CDR3 bases: TGTGCCAGCAGTATACACCGCTACGAGCAGTACTTC. As protein: CASSIHRYEQYF.

The V gene is TRBV18, the J gene TRBJ1-1; D might be TRBD1 (5 bases). The CDR3 is 13 residues long. Trimming took off 8 bases at V and 2 bases at J, with 12 bases between the two ends. CDR1 and CDR2 (germline): KGHSH, LQKENI. CDR3 DNA: TGTGCCAGCCACCGGGACCACAACACTGAAGCTTTCTTT. It yields the protein CASHRDHNTEAFF.

A remark on this clonotype: The junction departs from germline at one end; a sequencing error may be responsible. The V and J genes are TRBV11-1 and TRBJ1-3, with TRBD1 identical over 8 bases. This CDR3 has 18 amino acids. Germline V gene lookup returns CDR1 SGHAT and CDR2 FQDESV (reference sequence). In DNA, the CDR3 is TGTGCCCGCAGCTTAGGGGTCACAGGGGGAGCCTCTGGAAACACCATATATTTC. Translating it yields CARSLGVTGGASGNTIYF.

By share, this clonotype counts as medium-sized. The DNA of the CDR3 is TGCAGCGTTGAACTTGGAACTAATGAAAAACTGTTTTTT. Its translation: CSVELGTNEKLFF. This chain links TRBV29-1 with TRBJ1-4, with no clear D. V was clipped by 2 bases and J by 1 base, with 5 bases between them. This CDR3 has 13 residues. From germline, CDR1 is SQVTM and CDR2 ANQGSEA. The entire variable domain, with the rest obtained from reference TRBV29-1 and TRBJ1-4, is as follows: SAVISQKPSRDICQRGTSLTIQCQVDSQVTMMFWYRQQPGQSLTLIATANQGSEATYESGFVIDKFPISRPNLTFSTLTVSNMSPEDSSIYLCSVELGTNEKLFFGSGTQLSVL.

V usage is TRBV29-1 and J usage is TRBJ2-7; D might be TRBD1 (6 bases). The ends were cut back, 2 bases at V and 4 bases at J, with 15 bases in the middle. The CDR3 has 14 amino acids. Germline V gene sequence: CDR1 SQVTM, CDR2 ANQGSEA. CDR3 in DNA: TGCAGCGTTGAATTGGGGGCTACGGGTTACGAGCAGTACTTC. Protein product: CSVELGATGYEQYF.

This clonotype has ten or more counts. The rearrangement joins TRBV9 to TRBJ2-3, with D possibly matching TRBD2 (7 bases). This CDR3 is 14 amino acids long. The ends were cut back, 7 bases at V and 0 bases at J, with 12 bases in the middle. Germline V lookup: CDR1 SGDLS, CDR2 YYNGEE. This CDR3 is CASGGGASTDTQYF. In DNA form, the CDR3 reads TGTGCCAGCGGTGGGGGGGCCAGCACAGATACGCAGTATTTT.

The chain employs TRBV5-1 and TRBJ2-5; no clear D gene. CDR1 is SGHRS and CDR2 is YFSETQ in the germline V gene. The V gene lost 2 bases and the J gene lost 10 bases, with 18 bases spanning the gap. This CDR3 has 14 amino acids. The CDR3 DNA is TGCGCCAGCAGCTTTTTACGGAGCCAAGACATCCAGTACTTC. It codes for CASSFLRSQDIQYF.